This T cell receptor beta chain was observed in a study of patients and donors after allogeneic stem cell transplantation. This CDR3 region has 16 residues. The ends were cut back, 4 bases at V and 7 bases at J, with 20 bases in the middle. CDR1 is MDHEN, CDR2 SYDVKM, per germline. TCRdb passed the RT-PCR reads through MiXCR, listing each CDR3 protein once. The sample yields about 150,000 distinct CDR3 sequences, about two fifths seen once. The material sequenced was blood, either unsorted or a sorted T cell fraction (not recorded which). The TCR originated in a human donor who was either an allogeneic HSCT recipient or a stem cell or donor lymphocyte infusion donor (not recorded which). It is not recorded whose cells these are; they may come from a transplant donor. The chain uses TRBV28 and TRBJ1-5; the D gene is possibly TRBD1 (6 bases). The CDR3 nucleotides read TGTGCCAGCAGTTCTCCTCTCGGGGCAGGGGTACAGCCCCAGCATTTT. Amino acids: CASSSPLGAGVQPQHF.